The T cell receptor (beta chain) described here comes from a study of blood T cells in healthy people across ages. Findings of the study overall: Getting older went along with TCR beta diversity per million T cells dropping roughly linearly.

A J-beta primer mix and a sample-barcoded 5' primer were used in a second PCR of roughly 7 to 12 cycles. TCRdb called the 5' RACE reads again in MiXCR, with one record for every CDR3 protein. The repertoire holds 1.4 million to 1.5 million distinct CDR3 sequences, with roughly 45% as singletons. The CDR3 loop spans 17 amino acids. Between the trimmed V and J ends, which lost 4 bases and 2 bases, there was a span of 19 bases. Germline V CDR1 and CDR2: MNHEY, SMNVEV (reference sequence). Concerning this clonotype itself: The antigen is unknown.

The sample was blood. The chain joins TRBV27 to TRBJ2-3; D uncertain. The sequence was obtained from a woman aged 18-29 years in good health. CDR3 sequence (DNA): TGTGCCAGCAGTTGGAGTCTGGCGTACGGAAACACAGATACGCAGTATTTT. It is translated as CASSWSLAYGNTDTQYF.